Detailed here is one TCR beta chain. Its target is not known. Trimming pared 4 bases from V and 5 bases from J, leaving 26 bases between. The length of the CDR3 is 17 residues. Germline V gene sequence: CDR1 GTSNPN, CDR2 SVGIG (reference sequence). This sample stems from a study of CD8+ T cells in alopecia areata. On the study more broadly: Tofacitinib was taken orally by treated patients, and the dose was 5 to 10 mg twice daily. Tofacitinib exposure lasted 6 to 18 months, followed by 6 months off drug. Findings and limits, study-wide: Lesional scalp, notably in alopecia totalis/universalis, had clonality above that of normal scalp.

RNA, once extracted, was reverse transcribed into cDNA for use as the sequencing template. Produced via immunoSEQ multiplex PCR; TCRdb's table is partial and in-frame only. In the table there are about 120,000 clones, approximately 49% of which are singletons. The sequence derives from a human donor with alopecia areata. This specimen was CD8+ T cells sorted from blood, taken at week 0. This chain links TRBV30 with TRBJ2-5; tentatively, D is TRBD1 or TRBD2 (7 bases each). The CDR3: CAWMGEGAKSVYETQYF. As DNA, the CDR3 is TGTGCCTGGATGGGGGAGGGGGCGAAGTCTGTGTACGAGACCCAGTACTTC.